These 21 T cell receptor beta chains share one sample of origin, sequenced in a study of T cell responses to AZD1222 COVID-19 vaccine. Data came from immunoSEQ multiplex PCR; TCRdb stores just in-frame clones and leaves some out. The sample lists about 100,000 clones, around nine tenths occurring once. The starting material was peripheral blood, obtained on day 0 of MenACWY control vaccination. The receptor set was obtained from an adult in good health.

This clone was detected only once. This chain uses TRBV11-2 with TRBJ1-3; D gene unclear. The CDR3 spans 12 residues. V dropped 5 bases and J dropped 3 bases, with 5 bases sitting between them. Germline loops: CDR1 SGHAT, CDR2 FQNNGV. The CDR3 protein is CASSKNGNTIYF. The CDR3 DNA reads as TGTGCCAGCAGCAAGAATGGAAACACCATATATTTT.

The rearrangement uses TRBV7-3 and TRBJ1-6, with a weak D call TRBD1 (5 bases). Germline CDR1 is SGHTA and CDR2 is FQGTGA. The CDR3 runs to 15 residues. V lost 4 bases and J 8 bases, leaving 15 bases between the germline ends. CDR3 coding DNA: TGTGCCAGCAGCTCCCCCCCGGGGGGGGATTCACCCCTCCACTTT. Translation gives CASSSPPGGDSPLHF.

As to this clone: The same CDR3 also results from other DNA sequences found in this sample. The chain couples TRBV5-4 to TRBJ1-1; a possible D gene is TRBD1 (6 bases). CDR1 and CDR2 (germline): SGHNT, YYREEE (reference sequence). The CDR3 length is 13 residues. Trimming left V 2 bases short and J 7 bases short, with 12 bases between. CDR3 DNA: TGTGCCAGCAGCTTACAGGGTACGGTTGAAGCTTTCTTT. Encoded protein: CASSLQGTVEAFF.

CDR3 DNA: TGCGCCAGCAGTAGGGCCGAGGTGAACACTGAAGCTTTCTTT. This encodes CASSRAEVNTEAFF. V usage is TRBV4-1 and J usage is TRBJ1-1; D call uncertain. Germline CDR1 MGHRA, CDR2 YSYEKL. Deletions cut 6 bases from V and 0 bases from J, with 11 bases between. This CDR3 contains 14 residues.

This clone occurred once. The CDR3 here is CASSLSGGVLETQYF. CDR3 coding DNA: TGCGCCAGCAGTCTTAGCGGGGGGGTACTCGAGACCCAGTACTTC. The chain combines TRBV10-2 with TRBJ2-5; 11 bases are a match to TRBD2. V shed 5 bases and J 5 bases; nucleotides not matched to a gene: 7. The CDR3 length is 15 residues. Germline-derived CDR1 and CDR2 are WSHSY and SAAADI.

This clone has more than one count but fewer than ten. CDR3 DNA sequence: TGTGCCAGCAGCTTATTATCTGGGACGAACACTGAAGCTTTCTTT. This codes for CASSLLSGTNTEAFF. The chain has TRBV7-9 and TRBJ1-1, with a possible D match to TRBD1 (5 bases). Germline CDR1 SEHNR, CDR2 FQNEAQ (reference sequence). Trimming stripped 2 bases from V and 1 base from J, with 11 bases between. The CDR3 contains 15 residues. The whole variable domain, filled in from reference TRBV7-9 and TRBJ1-1, reads DTGVSQNPRHKITKRGQNVTFRCDPISEHNRLYWYRQTLGQGPEFLTYFQNEAQLEKSRLLSDRFSAERPKGSFSTLEIQRTEQGDSAMYLCASSLLSGTNTEAFFGQGTRLTVV.

The gene calls are TRBV7-8 and TRBJ2-2, with D possibly TRBD2 on 5 matching bases. Germline loops: CDR1 SGHVS, CDR2 FQNEAQ. CDR3 length: 15 residues. V lost 8 bases, J lost 4 bases, and 17 bases lay in between. The CDR3 region is CASEPNFGVTGELFF. In nucleotides, the CDR3 is TGTGCCAGCGAACCAAACTTCGGGGTCACCGGGGAGCTGTTTTTT.

The chain carries TRBV4-1 and TRBJ2-3; no definite D call. With 0 bases removed from V and 7 bases from J, the gap between germline ends came to 11 bases. This CDR3 is built from 14 residues. The V gene's germline CDR1 is MGHRA and CDR2 YSYEKL. In DNA form, the CDR3 reads TGCGCCAGCAGCCAAGATTCTGGACCGAATACGCAGTATTTT. Its protein product is CASSQDSGPNTQYF.

The CDR3 spells CASSDRQGSGNTIYF. CDR3 nucleotides: TGTGCCAGCAGTGACCGACAGGGCTCTGGAAACACCATATATTTT. The rearrangement joins TRBV6-1 to TRBJ1-3; 7 nucleotides line up with TRBD1. CDR3 length equals 15 residues. CDR1 is MNHNS, CDR2 SASEGT, per germline. With 3 bases clipped from V and 0 bases from J, the junction kept 2 bases outside the gene matches.

The V gene is TRBV6-2 or TRBV6-3, the J gene TRBJ2-7, with 8 bases fitting TRBD1. The CDR3 covers 16 residues. The germline gives CDR1 MNHEY, CDR2 SVGEGT. The V segment lost 2 bases and the J segment 2 bases; nucleotides outside the gene matches: 8. The CDR3 here is CASSYPGTGRTYEQYF. The CDR3 nucleotides read TGTGCCAGCAGTTACCCCGGGACAGGTCGCACCTACGAGCAGTACTTC.

The V and J genes are TRBV6-5 and TRBJ1-2; no clear D. Germline values: CDR1 MNHEY, CDR2 SVGAGI. Trimming took 2 bases from V and 4 from J, leaving 11 bases between them. This CDR3 comprises 14 residues. The CDR3 region has the DNA TGTGCCAGCAGTTACGGGCCCTTAGGCTATGGCTACACCTTC. Amino acids: CASSYGPLGYGYTF.

The chain joins TRBV30 to TRBJ1-6; unclear D gene. CDR3 length: 12 residues. Trimming shortened V by 2 bases and J by 8 bases, and 7 bases separated the two germline ends. Per the germline V gene, CDR1 is GTSNPN and CDR2 is SVGIG (reference sequence). The CDR3 is CAWSPGHSPLHF. The CDR3 region has the DNA TGTGCCTGGAGTCCTGGGCATTCACCCCTCCACTTT.

The chain carries TRBV2 and TRBJ2-1, with 14 positions matching TRBD2. This CDR3 is built from 14 residues. CDR1 and CDR2 (germline): SNHLY, FYNNEI. Trimming took 8 bases from V and 12 from J; bases not matched to a gene: 9. This CDR3 reads CASERTSGGKVQFF. CDR3 coding DNA: TGTGCCAGCGAAAGGACTAGCGGGGGGAAGGTGCAGTTCTTC.

This clone was detected only once. The chain employs TRBV5-8 and TRBJ1-1; D ambiguous. Trimming cost V 1 base and J 8 bases, with 9 bases left between them. CDR3 size: 12 residues. Germline V gene lookup returns CDR1 SGHTS and CDR2 YDEGEE. The CDR3 coding sequence is TGTGCCAGCAGCTTGAATCTTGTAGAAGCTTTCTTT. Protein product: CASSLNLVEAFF.

The chain is built from TRBV12-3 or TRBV12-4 and TRBJ1-2; the D gene is possibly TRBD1 (5 bases). The CDR3 totals 12 residues. V was shortened by 4 bases and J by 4 bases, with 7 bases between the two germline ends. The CDR3 DNA sequence: TGTGCCAGCAGTTCTGGGGGCTATGGCTACACCTTC. Its translation is CASSSGGYGYTF.

The rearrangement joins TRBV30 to TRBJ2-7, with D hard to call. The V gene's germline CDR1 is GTSNPN and CDR2 SVGIG (reference sequence). This CDR3 has 13 residues. The V gene lost 2 bases and the J gene lost 7 bases, with 15 bases spanning the gap. The CDR3 coding sequence is TGTGCCTGGAGTTCCCACGGTCTAGAAGAGCAGTACTTC. It specifies CAWSSHGLEEQYF.

The chain joins TRBV3-1 (or the pseudogene TRBV3-2) to TRBJ1-6; D gene unclear. Germline V lookup: CDR1 LGHDT, CDR2 YNNKEL (reference sequence). V shed 0 bases and J shed 4 bases, with 10 bases lying between them. CDR3 size: 16 residues. The CDR3 bases are TGTGCCAGCAGCCAAGATGGTAGGCAGTATAATTCACCCCTCCACTTT. Translated: CASSQDGRQYNSPLHF.

This chain uses TRBV5-1 with TRBJ1-2, with 7 bases lining up with TRBD1. The CDR3 loop spans 14 amino acids. From germline, CDR1 is SGHRS and CDR2 YFSETQ. With 2 bases clipped from V and 1 base from J, the junction kept 2 bases outside the gene matches. The CDR3 protein is CASSLGTVNYGYTF. As DNA, the CDR3 is TGCGCCAGCAGCTTAGGGACAGTTAACTATGGCTACACCTTC.

V usage is TRBV14 and J usage is TRBJ1-2, with unresolved D. The V and J ends lost 0 bases and 4 bases respectively, with 6 bases between them. CDR1 SGHDN and CDR2 FVKESK come from the germline V gene. CDR3 length equals 13 residues. The CDR3 DNA sequence: TGTGCCAGCAGCCAAGATCTGTTCTATGGCTACACCTTC. Encoded protein: CASSQDLFYGYTF.

The V gene is TRBV4-3, the J gene TRBJ1-4; D is unclear. The CDR3 spans 13 residues. V was clipped by 1 base and J by 4 bases, with 4 bases between them. Germline V CDR1 and CDR2: LGHNA, YSLEER. The CDR3 DNA reads as TGCGCCAGCAGCCAAGGATATAATGAAAAACTGTTTTTT. It translates to CASSQGYNEKLFF.

This clone was detected only once. The chain combines TRBV6-6 with TRBJ2-1; a possible D gene is TRBD1 (6 bases). The CDR3 is made up of 13 amino acids. Deletions cut 5 bases from V and 4 bases from J, with 9 bases between. Per the germline V gene, CDR1 is MNHNY and CDR2 is SVGAGI (reference sequence). CDR3: CASSPGQYNEQFF. Written as DNA, the CDR3 is TGTGCCAGCAGTCCCGGACAGTACAATGAGCAGTTCTTC.